This T cell receptor beta chain originates from a study of blood T cell repertoires in COVID-19. The CDR3 runs to 15 residues. The V segment lost 3 bases and the J segment 6 bases; nucleotides outside the gene matches: 4. CDR1 and CDR2 (germline): SGHTA, FQGNSA. Profiling relied on immunoSEQ multiplex PCR, and the TCRdb table lists in-frame clones only, not all of them. The sample yields 140,000 to 150,000 clones, roughly 89% seen once. The chain has TRBV7-2 and TRBJ2-2, with 10 nucleotides matching TRBD2. Sequenced sample: peripheral blood. The clonotype comes from a man between 25 and 39 years old with COVID-19, enrolled during active disease. This CDR3 reads CASSFTSGIAGELFF. CDR3 nucleotides: TGTGCCAGCAGCTTCACTAGCGGGATCGCCGGGGAGCTGTTTTTT.